Below, 20 T cell receptor beta chains from the same sample are listed, as sequenced in a study of CD8 T cells in ankylosing spondylitis. One entry per CDR3 protein results from TCRdb running MiXCR on the 5' RACE reads. The sample lists under 250,000 distinct CDR3 sequences; roughly a third were seen once. The sample was blood, either unsorted or a sorted T cell fraction (not recorded which). The origin of the receptors is a male donor with ankylosing spondylitis or in good health (not recorded which).

V and J are TRBV20-1 and TRBJ1-4; D gene unclear. This CDR3 is built from 12 residues. The V gene's germline CDR1 is DFQATT and CDR2 SNEGSKA (reference sequence). The V end was cut by 6 bases, the J end by 7 bases, with 12 bases between. The CDR3 region is CSAARLGEKLFF. DNA for the CDR3: TGCAGTGCCGCCCGACTCGGTGAAAAACTGTTTTTT.

The chain joins TRBV11-2 to TRBJ2-5, with unresolved D. V shed 2 bases and J shed 2 bases, with 6 bases lying between them. Germline CDR1 and CDR2: SGHAT and FQNNGV. CDR3 length: 13 residues. CDR3 residues: CASSLLGQETQYF. The CDR3 bases are TGTGCCAGCAGCTTACTGGGACAAGAGACCCAGTACTTC.

The chain recombines TRBV5-1 with TRBJ2-7; the match to TRBD2 covers 13 bases. The V segment lost 3 bases and the J segment 2 bases; nucleotides outside the gene matches: 8. The CDR3 extends over 17 amino acids. Germline values: CDR1 SGHRS, CDR2 YFSETQ. CDR3 sequence (DNA): TGCGCCAGCAGCTCGAGGACTAGCGGGGGATCTCCCTACGAGCAGTACTTC. Amino acids: CASSSRTSGGSPYEQYF.

This clonotype has only a few counts. CDR3 DNA: TGTGCCATCAGTGAAGGGCCTGGGGCTTACAATGAGCAGTTCTTC. Protein product: CAISEGPGAYNEQFF. The chain links TRBV10-3 to TRBJ2-1, with D possibly TRBD1 on 5 matching bases. The CDR3 covers 15 residues. V was clipped by 3 bases and J by 4 bases, with 13 bases between them. Germline V gene sequence: CDR1 ENHRY, CDR2 SYGVKD.

The V call is TRBV9, the J call TRBJ2-1; D possibly corresponds to TRBD1 (5 bases). CDR1 SGDLS and CDR2 YYNGEE come from the germline V gene. The CDR3 is made up of 13 amino acids. The V end was cut by 0 bases, the J end by 6 bases, with 7 bases between. CDR3 sequence (DNA): TGTGCCAGCAGCGTAGCCAGGGCCAATGAGCAGTTCTTC. Its protein is CASSVARANEQFF.

In its sample, this clonotype was seen a few times. The chain links TRBV27 to TRBJ2-1; 14 nucleotides line up with TRBD2. V lost 6 bases, J lost 2 bases, and 15 bases stayed unmatched. CDR1 and CDR2 (germline): MNHEY, SMNVEV (reference sequence). This CDR3 comprises 20 residues. The CDR3 nucleotides are TGTGCCAGCAGCCCCGGGACTAGCGGGGGCCGGGGTTCGGCCTACAATGAGCAGTTCTTC. Protein sequence: CASSPGTSGGRGSAYNEQFF.

The chain employs TRBV3-1 and TRBJ1-6; D is unresolved. Germline CDR1 reads LGHDT; CDR2 reads YNNKEL (reference sequence). Deletions cut 1 base from V and 5 bases from J, with 15 bases between. This CDR3 is built from 17 residues. The CDR3 region is CASSQGFSGLDNSPLHF. In DNA form, the CDR3 reads TGTGCCAGCAGCCAAGGGTTTAGCGGCTTGGATAATTCACCCCTCCACTTT.

The rearrangement uses TRBV7-9 and TRBJ2-1; D is undetermined. Trimming pared 5 bases from V and 6 bases from J, leaving 20 bases between. This CDR3 has 16 residues. Germline CDR1 reads SEHNR; CDR2 reads FQNEAQ (reference sequence). CDR3 in amino acids: CASSPTPTIEVNEQFF. CDR3 bases: TGTGCCAGCAGCCCCACCCCGACGATAGAGGTCAATGAGCAGTTCTTC.

This clonotype was counted ten times or more. The rearrangement uses TRBV6-5 and TRBJ2-7; D call uncertain. This CDR3 has 14 amino acids. The germline gives CDR1 MNHEY, CDR2 SVGAGI. Trimming removed 4 bases at V and 2 bases at J, with 12 bases between. The CDR3 bases are TGTGCCAGCAGTTGGATGAGAGGACCCTACGAGCAGTACTTC. Translated, it gives CASSWMRGPYEQYF.

This clonotype has a handful of counts. This rearrangement joins TRBV12-3 or TRBV12-4 to TRBJ2-2, with D possibly TRBD2 on 5 matching bases. V lost 3 bases and J lost 7, with 6 bases in between. The length of the CDR3 is 12 residues. CDR3 protein: CASSFEGGELFF. Written as DNA, the CDR3 is TGTGCCAGCAGTTTTGAGGGCGGGGAGCTGTTTTTT.

This clonotype was detected only a few times. This chain links TRBV20-1 with TRBJ2-7; D might be TRBD2 (5 bases). The V end lost 7 bases, the J end lost 5 bases, and 12 bases lay between the germline ends. Germline lookup yields CDR1 DFQATT and CDR2 SNEGSKA (reference sequence). CDR3 length equals 11 residues. The CDR3 DNA sequence: TGCAGTGGCGACGGGGTCAACGAGCAGTACTTC. It codes for CSGDGVNEQYF.

The rearrangement uses TRBV10-3 and TRBJ2-5; D is unclear. This CDR3 contains 15 residues. Looked up from germline, CDR1 is ENHRY and CDR2 is SYGVKD. The ends were cut back, 4 bases at V and 2 bases at J, with 14 bases in the middle. The CDR3 sequence is CAISVELGKQETQYF. CDR3 nucleotide sequence: TGTGCCATCAGTGTTGAATTAGGAAAACAAGAGACCCAGTACTTC.

The chain employs TRBV10-3 and TRBJ2-1; maybe TRBD2 (6 bases). Trimming removed 6 bases from V and 9 bases from J, with 9 bases in between. Looked up from germline, CDR1 is ENHRY and CDR2 is SYGVKD. The CDR3 length is 11 residues. The CDR3 bases are TGTGCCATCAGGGAGGGGTTTGAGCAGTTCTTC. It is translated as CAIREGFEQFF.

The chain carries TRBV6-1 and TRBJ2-2; D may be TRBD1 (5 bases). V lost 8 bases and J lost 5, with 18 bases in between. CDR1 and CDR2 from the germline V gene are MNHNS and SASEGT. CDR3 length equals 15 residues. The CDR3 coding sequence is TGTGCCAGCTACCCCCAAATAGGGGCTACCGGGGAGCTGTTTTTT. Protein product: CASYPQIGATGELFF.

This clonotype was detected a few times. V gene TRBV20-1 combines with J gene TRBJ2-3; 9 positions match TRBD2. The V gene's germline CDR1 is DFQATT and CDR2 SNEGSKA (reference sequence). With 5 bases clipped from V and 3 bases from J, the junction kept 21 bases outside the gene matches. This CDR3 comprises 19 residues. CDR3 region: CSADDLTGAGGSPTDTQYF. The CDR3 DNA is TGCAGTGCTGACGATCTTACAGGGGCGGGGGGGTCCCCTACAGATACGCAGTATTTT.

A word on this clonotype: At one boundary the junction diverges from the germline segment, which might be a read error. The CDR3 sequence: CCASPIAGRGIYNEQFF. CDR3 in DNA: TGCTGTGCTAGCCCTATAGCGGGAAGGGGCATTTACAATGAGCAGTTCTTC. The J gene is TRBJ2-1, the V gene TRBV20-1; 8 bases fit TRBD2. Germline loops: CDR1 DFQATT, CDR2 SNEGSKA (reference sequence). This CDR3 region has 17 residues.

This chain links TRBV7-6 with TRBJ1-6, with D uncertain. Germline values: CDR1 SGHVS, CDR2 FNYEAQ. CDR3 length: 16 residues. Trimming left V 5 bases short and J 8 bases short, with 19 bases between. The CDR3 reads CASSPTPGQAHSPLHF. The CDR3 DNA reads TGTGCCAGCAGCCCCACGCCGGGCCAAGCGCATTCACCCCTCCACTTT.

This clonotype was seen a few times. The CDR3 region is CSAKDRGATGELFF. The CDR3 nucleotides are TGCAGTGCTAAGGACAGGGGAGCTACCGGGGAGCTGTTTTTT. The chain combines TRBV20-1 with TRBJ2-2; TRBD1 matches at 9 bases. This CDR3 region has 14 residues. Unmatched junction bases numbered 5, after V lost 4 bases and J lost 5 bases. Looked up from germline, CDR1 is DFQATT and CDR2 is SNEGSKA (reference sequence).

V gene TRBV10-3 combines with J gene TRBJ2-7; 10 positions agree with TRBD1. The CDR3 consists of 15 residues. V was clipped by 4 bases and J by 5 bases; unmatched bases: 8. Germline V lookup: CDR1 ENHRY, CDR2 SYGVKD. CDR3 coding DNA: TGTGCCATCAGTGTTATGACCGGGACAGGGGACGAGCAGTACTTC. Translated, it gives CAISVMTGTGDEQYF.

At least ten counts were recorded for this clonotype. This chain joins TRBV20-1 and TRBJ2-6, with unresolved D. V shed 5 bases and J shed 0 bases, with 2 bases lying between them. CDR3 length: 12 residues. Germline CDR1 is DFQATT and CDR2 is SNEGSKA (reference sequence). The DNA of the CDR3 is TGCAGTGCTGACTCTGGGGCCAACGTCCTGACTTTC. Its translation: CSADSGANVLTF.